The present T cell receptor (beta chain) was sequenced within a study of blood T cells in healthy people across ages (dated by TCRdb to between 2015 and 2016). General notes on the study: Template switching captured roughly one uniquely barcoded TCR beta cDNA molecule per two T cells in model experiments. The study measured age-related changes in TCR beta repertoire diversity using deep sequencing normalized with unique cDNA molecular identifiers. Four age groups were formed from the donors: young (average approximately 15 years), middle-aged (around 40), aged (more than 55) and long-lived (about 80). To avoid experimental bias, donors of different ages were distributed randomly across sequencing lanes. For two donors (one aged 18 to 29 and one aged 80 or older), the study analyzed two additional independent replicas of 1 million unique cDNA reads from the same blood draw. Broad study findings and their caveats: Estimates of total diversity based on one million sequenced T cells were considered lower bounds and underestimates. As age increased, observed TCR beta diversity per million T cells dropped in a roughly linear way, and a significant reduction was already evident by age around 41. The percentage of naive T cells measured by flow cytometry correlated strongly with observed TCR beta diversity. Conclusive comparison of naive and antigen-experienced compartments was prevented by the profiling of bulk unsorted PBMCs. Compared with the aged group, more naive CD4+ T cells, fewer expanded clones and increased TCR diversity were shown by the long-lived group, suggesting age selection. Because donor CMV infection status was unknown, age-related changes in expanded clonotypes were potentially confounded.

On this clonotype: What this receptor recognizes is not known. No clone much larger than this one lies a single base away; base qualities are absent.

Donors were under 40 systemically healthy Caucasian individuals from Russia aged roughly 6 to 100 years. Around 10 milliliters of peripheral blood were drawn from each donor into EDTA-treated Vacutainer tubes. Ficoll-Paque density-gradient centrifugation was used to isolate PBMCs, with at least 6 million per sample. Trizol reagent was used to extract total RNA from PBMCs, with at least 6 micrograms per sample. For every donor, an aliquot of PBMCs went through flow cytometry to measure the percentages of naive CD45RAhigh/CD27high T cells. The library was generated by 5' RACE. This sample was sequenced with an Illumina HiSeq 2500. A second PCR of about 6 to 11 cycles was performed with a sample-barcoded 5' primer and a J-beta primer mix. Each TCR beta cDNA molecule received a unique molecular identifier from a template-switch 5' adaptor carrying 12 random nucleotides. Each sample yielded at least 2.5 million CDR3-containing paired-end reads. First-strand cDNA was synthesized from all RNA with the Mint cDNA synthesis kit, primed by a TRBC-specific oligonucleotide. After uracil-DNA glycosylase treatment, a first 18-cycle PCR used universal primers M1SS and BC2_uni_R on all cDNA. For the original study's pipeline: For normalization, 1 million high-quality reads, each with a distinct molecular identifier, were randomly selected from each sample. Reads with shared molecular identifiers were discarded instead of being binned into consensus sequences. MiTCR, with a Q25 quality threshold and the strictest error-elimination algorithm, was used for CDR3 identification, clonotype clustering and error correction. Lower-bound total TCR beta diversity was estimated with a nonparametric unseen species model using Euler transformation. The public reads were reprocessed in TCRdb via fastp at Q25 and MiXCR, keeping in-frame beta chains. For every CDR3 protein sequence, its rows merge into one entry that carries the most common genes and DNA. Here the V and J calls rest on TCRdb's processing, not on the authors' analysis. Recorded for this sample are fewer than 1,000,000 distinct CDR3 sequences; less than 60% of them occurred a single time. The ten largest clones take up over 15% of the sample.

For CDR1 and CDR2, the germline V gene lists SGHTA and FQGNSA. From the cysteine through the phenylalanine, the CDR3 covers 16 amino acids. Only the CDR3 DNA stays, 48 bases, in frame from base 1. V ends up 1 base short and J 6 bases short, with an unmatched junction base count of 6. The sequenced material came from blood. This sequence uses TRBV7-2 and TRBJ2-1; 10 junctional bases match TRBD2. This TCR was sampled from a man older than 75 in good health. The CDR3: CASSLELAGGFNEQFF. The bases read TGTGCCAGCAGCTTAGAGTTAGCGGGGGGATTCAATGAGCAGTTCTTC.